The 22 T cell receptor beta chains in this list originate from one sample, sequenced in a study of identical twins. TCRdb processed the 5' RACE reads anew with MiXCR; each CDR3 protein has one entry. The sample holds more than 650,000 distinct CDR3 sequences, roughly 6.2% seen once. Sample: naive T cells sorted from blood. These receptors originate from a man between 18 and 35 years old in good health.

This clonotype showed up many times. J is TRBJ2-2 and V is TRBV30; D is uncertain. The CDR3 runs 13 residues. V was cut by 2 bases and J by 1 base, with 5 bases left in between. CDR1 and CDR2 from the germline V gene are GTSNPN and SVGIG (reference sequence). The chain's CDR3 is CAWSLGNTGELFF. The CDR3 DNA is TGTGCCTGGAGTCTAGGGAACACCGGGGAGCTGTTTTTT.

This clonotype was seen ten or more times. The DNA of the CDR3 is TGTGCCACCAGTGATTTGAGCGGCAGAGATACGCAGTATTTT. Translating it yields CATSDLSGRDTQYF. The rearrangement joins TRBV24-1 to TRBJ2-3; weak D call: TRBD2 (5 bases). This CDR3 spans 14 amino acids. V was clipped by 0 bases and J by 5 bases, with 8 bases between them. Germline V gene data show CDR1 as KGHDR and CDR2 as SFDVKD.

This clonotype turned up a few times. This chain connects TRBV5-1 to TRBJ1-5, with 10 bases aligning to TRBD1. Germline V CDR1 and CDR2: SGHRS, YFSETQ. CDR3 length: 14 amino acids. Germline trimming cut 4 bases from V and 6 bases from J; bases unmatched to any gene: 4. The CDR3 DNA follows: TGCGCCAGCAGCCCGGGACAGGGGATTCAGCCCCAGCATTTT. Protein: CASSPGQGIQPQHF. Full variable domain (missing parts from reference TRBV5-1 and TRBJ1-5): KAGVTQTPRYLIKTRGQQVTLSCSPISGHRSVSWYQQTPGQGLQFLFEYFSETQRNKGNFPGRFSGRQFSNSRSEMNVSTLELGDSALYLCASSPGQGIQPQHFGDGTRLSIL.

This clonotype appeared many times. The V and J genes are TRBV9 and TRBJ2-1, with TRBD2 identical over 8 bases. The CDR3 has 16 residues. J lost 2 bases, V lost 0 bases, and 4 bases had no gene match. The V gene's germline CDR1 is SGDLS and CDR2 YYNGEE. CDR3 nucleotide sequence: TGTGCCAGCAGCGTAGATATTAGCGGGGCCTACAATGAGCAGTTCTTC. Amino acids: CASSVDISGAYNEQFF.

This clonotype has more than one count but fewer than ten. The J gene is TRBJ2-5, the V gene TRBV7-9; possible D gene TRBD1, 6 bases. Per germline, CDR1 SEHNR and CDR2 FQNEAQ (reference sequence). CDR3 length: 16 amino acids. Trimming removed 6 bases from V and 0 bases from J, with 17 bases in between. Here the CDR3 DNA reads TGTGCCAGCAGTCCTGCGGACAGAGCGTACCAAGAGACCCAGTACTTC. It encodes CASSPADRAYQETQYF.

This clonotype was found many times. The chain links TRBV7-8 to TRBJ2-7; D could derive from TRBD1 or TRBD2 (5 bases each). Germline values: CDR1 SGHVS, CDR2 FQNEAQ. The V and J ends lost 0 bases and 5 bases respectively, with 17 bases between them. The CDR3 sequence is 16 residues long. DNA for the CDR3: TGTGCCAGCAGCTTAGCGCAGGGACCGCCTATCCACGAGCAGTACGTC. It is translated as CASSLAQGPPIHEQYV.

This clonotype was detected ten times or more. The V call is TRBV15, the J call TRBJ2-1; 9 nucleotides match TRBD2. CDR1 is LNHNV, CDR2 YYDKDF, per germline (reference sequence). Trimming removed 5 bases from V and 9 bases from J; junction bases left unmatched: 8. The CDR3 extends over 14 amino acids. The CDR3 loop reads CATSQVAGAVEQFF. DNA of the CDR3: TGTGCCACCAGCCAAGTAGCGGGAGCGGTTGAGCAGTTCTTC.

This clonotype showed up many times. The chain employs TRBV28 and TRBJ2-5; tentative D call: TRBD2 (5 bases). Trimming removed 5 bases from V and 1 base from J, with 14 bases in between. This CDR3 is built from 15 residues. Germline lookup yields CDR1 MDHEN and CDR2 SYDVKM. CDR3 protein: CASSAPGSPQETQYF. The CDR3 DNA reads TGTGCCAGCAGTGCCCCGGGGTCGCCCCAAGAGACCCAGTACTTC.

This clonotype has just a few counts. The chain uses TRBV9 and TRBJ2-7; 8 positions match TRBD2. The V gene's germline CDR1 is SGDLS and CDR2 YYNGEE. The CDR3 contains 15 residues. Trimming removed 0 bases from V and 1 base from J; junction bases left unmatched: 3. The CDR3 nucleotides read TGTGCCAGCAGCGTAGGAGCGGGAGCGTCCTACGAGCAGTACTTC. It yields the protein CASSVGAGASYEQYF.

The chain employs TRBV5-1 and TRBJ2-3, with D possibly being TRBD1 or TRBD2 (7 bases each). This CDR3 has 16 residues. The germline V gene encodes CDR1 SGHRS and CDR2 YFSETQ. V lost 0 bases to trimming and J lost 4 bases, with 15 bases between them. The CDR3 loop is CASSLEAGGGADTQYF. As DNA, the CDR3 is TGCGCCAGCAGCTTGGAGGCAGGGGGGGGCGCAGATACGCAGTATTTT.

This chain connects TRBV4-3 to TRBJ2-1, with 13 bases lining up with TRBD2. This CDR3 has 17 residues. Germline CDR1 LGHNA, CDR2 YSLEER. J lost 6 bases, V lost 1 base, and 6 bases had no gene match. This chain's CDR3 is CASSQGWTSGSSNEQFF. CDR3 nucleotide sequence: TGCGCCAGCAGCCAAGGCTGGACTAGCGGGAGCAGCAATGAGCAGTTCTTC.

This clonotype was seen a handful of times. V usage is TRBV29-1 and J usage is TRBJ2-3, with D hard to call. CDR3 size: 13 residues. V dropped 4 bases and J dropped 2 bases, with 10 bases sitting between them. Germline V CDR1 and CDR2: SQVTM, ANQGSEA. The CDR3 region is CSVAAVHTDTQYF. The DNA for the CDR3 is TGCAGCGTTGCGGCGGTACACACAGATACGCAGTATTTT.

This clonotype was seen at least ten times. J is TRBJ2-1 and V is TRBV15, with TRBD2 identical over 8 bases. The CDR3 sequence is 16 residues long. Germline V gives CDR1 LNHNV, CDR2 YYDKDF (reference sequence). The junction had 11 bases not matched to a gene; V was cut back by 2 bases and J by 8 bases. CDR3 DNA: TGTGCCACCAGCAGATCCTTGGGACTAGGTGGGGATGAGCAGTTCTTC. Protein sequence: CATSRSLGLGGDEQFF.

Only a few counts were recorded for this clonotype. V usage is TRBV27 and J usage is TRBJ1-1; 7 bases align to TRBD1. This CDR3 has 15 residues. Germline CDR1 is MNHEY and CDR2 is SMNVEV (reference sequence). V shed 2 bases, J shed 4 bases, and the junction held 7 bases outside the gene matches. CDR3 amino acids: CASSLGRGAGTEAFF. The CDR3 region has the DNA TGTGCCAGCAGTTTAGGCAGGGGGGCAGGCACTGAAGCTTTCTTT.

This clonotype was counted between two and nine times. This chain links TRBV5-6 with TRBJ2-2; no reliable D call. There are 13 residues in the CDR3. The V end lost 1 base, the J end lost 7 bases, and 8 bases lay between the germline ends. Germline-derived CDR1 and CDR2 are SGHDT and YYEEEE. CDR3 protein: CASSLFLGGELFF. CDR3 sequence (DNA): TGTGCCAGCAGCTTGTTCCTGGGCGGGGAGCTGTTTTTT.

This clonotype was recorded at least ten times. The chain carries TRBV12-3 or TRBV12-4 and TRBJ2-1; the match to TRBD2 covers 7 bases. Trimming cost V 3 bases and J 0 bases; bases outside gene matches: 14. This CDR3 is 19 amino acids long. Here the CDR3 reads CASSFGVGLGGSSYNEQFF. The CDR3 DNA is TGTGCCAGCAGTTTTGGGGTGGGGCTAGGCGGGAGCTCCTACAATGAGCAGTTCTTC.

This clonotype has only a few counts. This chain uses TRBV11-2 with TRBJ2-7; D not certain. Germline lookup yields CDR1 SGHAT and CDR2 FQNNGV. This CDR3 has 15 amino acids. Deletions cut 4 bases from V and 7 bases from J, with 20 bases between. The CDR3 DNA reads TGTGCCAGCAGCTCACCACGTGTTGTGGGATATGAGCAGTACGTC. Translated, it gives CASSSPRVVGYEQYV.

As for this clonotype: A read error may be the cause here, since a much bigger clone is one base away. The rearrangement uses TRBV20-1 and TRBJ2-3; TRBD1 matches 7 bases. With 4 bases clipped from V and 5 bases from J, the junction kept 0 bases outside the gene matches. The CDR3 sequence is 11 residues long. Looked up from germline, CDR1 is DFQATT and CDR2 is SNEGSKA (reference sequence). The CDR3 coding sequence is TGCAGTGCTACAGGGGGAGATACGCAGTATTTT. It encodes CSATGGDTQYF.

The chain links TRBV10-3 to TRBJ2-5, with TRBD2 identical over 7 bases. The CDR3 loop spans 14 amino acids. Germline V gene lookup returns CDR1 ENHRY and CDR2 SYGVKD. The ends lost 6 bases at V and 2 bases at J; junction bases unmatched: 6. DNA for the CDR3: TGTGCCATCAGGAAGGCGGGAGTTCAAGAGACCCAGTACTTC. This sequence encodes CAIRKAGVQETQYF.

About this clonotype: A read error may be the cause here, since a much bigger clone is one base away. The CDR3 ends on some other residue instead of the conserved phenylalanine or tryptophan, so this is likely a read error. This rearrangement joins TRBV20-1 to TRBJ2-7; the D gene could be TRBD1 or TRBD2 (5 bases each). Between the trimmed V and J ends, which lost 0 bases and 3 bases, there was a span of 12 bases. This CDR3 comprises 14 residues. Per the germline V gene, CDR1 is DFQATT and CDR2 is SNEGSKA (reference sequence). CDR3 nucleotide sequence: TGCAGTGCTAGAGACAGGGAGAGAGGCTACGAGCAGTACCTC. It codes for CSARDRERGYEQYL.

The V and J genes are TRBV29-1 and TRBJ2-5, with D perhaps TRBD2 (6 bases). Between the trimmed V and J ends, which lost 6 bases and 5 bases, there was a span of 16 bases. The germline CDR1 and CDR2 sequences are SQVTM and ANQGSEA. The CDR3 covers 13 residues. CDR3 residues: CSVGRRASETQYF. CDR3 DNA: TGCAGCGTGGGACGGAGGGCTTCGGAGACCCAGTACTTC.

This clonotype has a count of ten or more. The chain employs TRBV25-1 and TRBJ1-1, with D perhaps TRBD1 (6 bases). This CDR3 contains 16 residues. V was clipped by 3 bases and J by 4 bases, with 18 bases between them. CDR1 is MGHDK and CDR2 is SYGVNS in the germline V gene. CDR3 nucleotide sequence: TGTGCCAGCAGTGAGGCCGGACGGGGGCGCGGCACTGAAGCTTTCTTT. Translated: CASSEAGRGRGTEAFF.